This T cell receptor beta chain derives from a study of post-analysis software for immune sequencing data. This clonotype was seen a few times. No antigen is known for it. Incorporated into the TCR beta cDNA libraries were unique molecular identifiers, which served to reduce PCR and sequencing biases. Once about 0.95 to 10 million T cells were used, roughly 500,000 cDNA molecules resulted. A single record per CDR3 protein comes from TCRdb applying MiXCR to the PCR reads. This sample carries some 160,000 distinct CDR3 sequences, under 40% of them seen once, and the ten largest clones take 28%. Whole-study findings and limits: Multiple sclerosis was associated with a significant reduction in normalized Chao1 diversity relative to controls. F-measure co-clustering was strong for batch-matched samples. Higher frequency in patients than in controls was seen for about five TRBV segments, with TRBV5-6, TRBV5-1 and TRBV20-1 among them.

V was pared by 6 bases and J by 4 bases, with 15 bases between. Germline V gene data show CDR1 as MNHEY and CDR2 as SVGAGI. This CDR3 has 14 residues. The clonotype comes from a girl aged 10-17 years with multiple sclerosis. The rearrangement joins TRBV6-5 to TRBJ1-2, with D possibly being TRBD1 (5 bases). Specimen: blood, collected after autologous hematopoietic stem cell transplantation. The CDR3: CASRHEQETYGYTF. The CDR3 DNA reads TGTGCCAGCAGACACGAACAGGAAACCTATGGCTACACCTTC.